Listed below are T cell receptor beta chains from one sample, sequenced in a study of beta chain features in type 1 diabetes. Generated by immunoSEQ multiplex PCR, the TCRdb table keeps only in-frame clones and is missing some. The table shows almost 350,000 clones, with 8% occurring only once. Sequences were obtained from central memory CD4+ T cells from blood. These receptors came from a young woman in good health. The CDR3 runs from the conserved cysteine through the conserved F or W. The order of the fields is J gene, D gene, clone size, V gene, CDR3 DNA, CDR3 protein. The D gene is left open where the match is weak. Size values are once, few and many counts, or a class for expanded clones, and some rows have none.

TRBJ2-7	TRBD2	NA	TRBV25-1	TGTGCCAGCAGTGATGGGCTAGCGGGAGTTTACGAGCAGTACTTC	CASSDGLAGVYEQYF
TRBJ1-2	NA	NA	TRBV18	TGTGCCAGCTCACAAGGCACGAGGACTGGCTACACCTTC	CASSQGTRTGYTF
TRBJ1-1	TRBD1	few	TRBV29-1	TGCAGCGTCTATAGGGGGACAGTTCTAATGAACACTGAAGCTTTCTTT	CSVYRGTVLMNTEAFF
TRBJ2-5	NA	few	TRBV6-6	TGTGCCAGCAGGCTACTCCCACGGGAGACCCAGTACTTC	CASRLLPRETQYF
TRBJ2-5	TRBD2	few	TRBV7-2	TGTGCCAGCAGCTTAGGCCTAGCGGGAGGTCTGGAGACCCAGTACTTC	CASSLGLAGGLETQYF
TRBJ2-2	TRBD1	many	TRBV6-1	TGTGCCAGCATCTTAGACAGGGGGCGTCGGGAGCTGTTTTTT	CASILDRGRRELFF
TRBJ1-2	NA	few	TRBV6-6	TGTGCCAGCAGTTACGGGGACTTCCGCAACTATGGCTACACCTTC	CASSYGDFRNYGYTF
TRBJ2-5	NA	NA	TRBV6-6	TGTGCCAGCAGTTACTCGACGGGAAAAGAGACCCAGTACTTC	CASSYSTGKETQYF
TRBJ2-1	NA	NA	TRBV4-2	TGTGCCAGCAGCCAAGAACCCAATGAGCAGTTCTTC	CASSQEPNEQFF
TRBJ1-5	TRBD1	few	TRBV11-2	TGTGCCAGCAGCCCTGGACAGGGCAATCAGCCCCAGCATTTT	CASSPGQGNQPQHF
TRBJ1-5	TRBD1	many	TRBV4-3	TGCGCCAGCAGCCCCGACAGGGCGCAGCCCCAGCATTTT	CASSPDRAQPQHF
TRBJ2-3	NA	few	TRBV5-1	TGCGCCAGCAGCCCGGGGACTTCTGCAGATACGCAGTATTTT	CASSPGTSADTQYF
TRBJ2-1	NA	few	TRBV5-4	TGTGCCAGCAGCCAGCTCAGGTACAATGAGCAGTTCTTC	CASSQLRYNEQFF
TRBJ1-5	NA	few	TRBV21-1	TGTGCCAGCAGCAAATATGGTCAGGTTGATCAGCCCCAGCATTTT	CASSKYGQVDQPQHF
TRBJ2-2	TRBD2	few	TRBV10-2	TGCGCCAGCAGTGCAGTGCAGGGACTAGCGGGAGTAACCGGGGAGCTGTTTTTT	CASSAVQGLAGVTGELFF
TRBJ2-5	NA	once	TRBV18	TGTGCCAGCACCCTGAGAGGGGGGTACCAAGAGACCCAGTACTTC	CASTLRGGYQETQYF
TRBJ2-5	NA	few	TRBV7-9	TGTGCCAGCAGCTTAGACACTCAAGAGACCCAGTACTTC	CASSLDTQETQYF
TRBJ2-5	NA	few	TRBV6-5	TGTGCCAGCAGCCGTCAACGGCAAGAGACCCAGTACTTC	CASSRQRQETQYF